The T cell receptor beta chain under discussion was sequenced for a study of OX40 agonist ivuxolimab in advanced cancers. For the study in its entirety: Ivuxolimab was a fully human IgG2 agonistic monoclonal antibody targeting the costimulatory receptor OX40 (CD134). In the dose-escalation cohort, 82.7% of patients were male, and the mean age was around 60 years, with a range of 23 to 79. Intravenous ivuxolimab was administered to patients every 2 weeks at six dose levels: 0.01, 0.1, 0.3, 1.5, 3 and 10 mg/kg. The point of sequencing TCRbeta in the periphery was to test whether ivuxolimab changed TCR sequence diversity and drove clonal T-cell expansion. Patients were allowed to have had prior anti-PD-1, anti-PD-L1 or anti-CTLA-4 therapy, and roughly 40% of the dose-escalation patients had previously received checkpoint inhibitors. The paper describes the monotherapy dose-escalation part (N ≈ 52 patients) of the phase I trial of ivuxolimab. Partial responses occurred in three dose-escalation patients, of whom one had hepatocellular carcinoma and two had cutaneous melanoma. Of the approximately 50 patients in dose escalation, about 20 had hepatocellular carcinoma, about 15 had melanoma, 9 had renal cell carcinoma and 9 had head and neck cancer.

Comment on this clone: There is no known antigen for this receptor. No much larger clone is present one base from it, and per-base qualities are unavailable.

The germline V gene sets CDR1 to LGHNT and CDR2 to FRNRAP. V ends up 5 bases short and J 3 bases short, with an unmatched junction base count of 11. Measured from the cysteine to the phenylalanine, the CDR3 is 17 residues long. Only CDR3 DNA is held: 51 bases, read in frame from base 1. Patients with a history of autoimmune disease or receiving systemic immunosuppression were excluded from the trial. Peripheral blood for TCR sequencing was collected from all dose cohorts at baseline, on cycle 4 day 1, and on cycle 7 day 1. Samples came from an open-label, multicenter, first-in-human phase I dose-escalation trial of ivuxolimab. Adults with locally advanced or metastatic head and neck squamous cell, hepatocellular, melanoma or renal cell carcinoma were enrolled in the trial. Before TCR sequencing, CD4+ T cells and CD8+ T cells were sorted from peripheral blood as separate populations. Here is what the overall study found, with its caveats: After ivuxolimab, more expanded clones were found on average in CD8+ T cells than in CD4+ T cells. At doses of 0.1 to 3.0 mg/kg, clonal expansion of both CD4+ and CD8+ T cells in blood was seen between baseline and week 6. The antigen specificity of the peripheral T cells that underwent clonal expansion was not determined. Low levels of normalized T-cell clonal expansion were also seen in some nonresponding patients. In the 0.1-3.0 mg/kg groups, partial responders were among the patients with the lowest normalized peripheral clonal expansion, particularly in CD8+ T cells.

Genomic DNA was isolated from the sorted cells so that the TCRbeta CDR3 region could be sequenced. The immunoSEQ Assay was used for sequencing of TCRbeta CDR3 regions. TCRdb limited this immuneACCESS table to in-frame rearrangements with V and J called. A share of clones is missing; checked studies link under half to unresolved V genes, and the rest is unexplained. The sample has under 70,000 clones on record, about nine tenths of them singletons. The top ten clonotypes cover 0.95% to 1.5% of the sample. The rearranged segments are TRBV12-5 and TRBJ2-1, with 9 central nucleotides matching TRBD2. Here the sequenced sample was CD4+ or CD8+ T cells sorted from blood, taken in a trial of the OX40 agonist ivuxolimab. The source is an adult with an advanced solid tumor such as melanoma, head and neck, liver or kidney cancer. The base sequence is TGTGCTAGTGGTCCCGGGGTAGCGGGAGCCGACTACAATGAGCAGTTCTTC. This gives the protein CASGPGVAGADYNEQFF.